A single sample is the source of the 26 T cell receptor beta chains below, sequenced in a study of blood T cell repertoires in COVID-19. TCRdb's copy holds only in-frame clones and misses some; the assay was immunoSEQ multiplex PCR. The sample has more than 95,000 clones; approximately 80% are singletons. Sequencing input: peripheral blood. Receptors were obtained from a man aged 55 to 70 with acute or convalescent COVID-19.

The chain couples TRBV9 to TRBJ2-3; possibly TRBD2 for D (6 bases). V lost 7 bases and J lost 0, with 15 bases in between. This CDR3 contains 15 residues. The V gene's germline CDR1 is SGDLS and CDR2 YYNGEE. DNA of the CDR3: TGTGCCAGCTCTCCCCAGGGACTCAGCACAGATACGCAGTATTTT. Translation: CASSPQGLSTDTQYF.

The chain joins TRBV4-1 to TRBJ1-4; 7 bases line up with TRBD1. The germline gives CDR1 MGHRA, CDR2 YSYEKL. The CDR3 has 15 amino acids. V trimming: 1 base; J trimming: 6 bases; junction bases outside the gene matches: 5. The CDR3, as DNA: TGCGCCAGCAGCCAAGGCGACAGGGATGATGAAAAACTGTTTTTT. It translates to CASSQGDRDDEKLFF.

This clone showed up just a few times. The V and J genes are TRBV11-2 and TRBJ2-1; unclear D gene. The V end lost 2 bases, the J end lost 8 bases, and 10 bases lay between the germline ends. CDR3 length: 13 amino acids. The germline gives CDR1 SGHAT, CDR2 FQNNGV. CDR3 region: CASSLSRWDEQFF. The CDR3 DNA reads as TGTGCCAGCAGCTTATCCAGGTGGGATGAGCAGTTCTTC.

The chain has TRBV11-2 and TRBJ2-1; no definite D call. CDR3 length equals 13 residues. Per germline, CDR1 SGHAT and CDR2 FQNNGV. The germline V and J ends were trimmed by 1 base and 3 bases, with 4 bases remaining between them. Written as DNA, the CDR3 is TGTGCCAGCAGCTTAGCCATCTACAATGAGCAGTTCTTC. Encoded protein: CASSLAIYNEQFF.

The V call is TRBV19, the J call TRBJ1-4; no firm D call. With 9 bases removed from V and 4 bases from J, the gap between germline ends came to 9 bases. The CDR3 spans 12 residues. In germline, CDR1 is LNHDA, CDR2 SQIVND (reference sequence). The CDR3 nucleotides are TGTGCCAGCGGCCACAGTAATGAAAAACTGTTTTTT. Translated: CASGHSNEKLFF. Using reference TRBV19 and TRBJ1-4 for the parts outside the CDR3, the full variable domain is DGGITQSPKYLFRKEGQNVTLSCEQNLNHDAMYWYRQDPGQGLRLIYYSQIVNDFQKGDIAEGYSVSREKKESFPLTVTSAQKNPTAFYLCASGHSNEKLFFGSGTQLSVL.

This clone appeared once. The chain employs TRBV15 and TRBJ2-5, with D perhaps matching TRBD1 (5 bases). V lost 0 bases, J lost 4 bases, and 12 bases lay in between. Per germline, CDR1 LNHNV and CDR2 YYDKDF (reference sequence). The CDR3 is made up of 15 amino acids. CDR3 DNA: TGTGCCACCAGCAGAGATGACCTGGGGCGAGAGACCCAGTACTTC. Protein sequence: CATSRDDLGRETQYF.

As for this clone: Different DNA sequences within this sample yield the same CDR3. This chain links TRBV6-5 with TRBJ2-3, with D maybe TRBD1 (5 bases). In germline, CDR1 is MNHEY, CDR2 SVGAGI. The CDR3 has 13 amino acids. Trimming stripped 0 bases from V and 5 bases from J, with 6 bases between. The CDR3 protein is CASSYSRGDTQYF. As DNA, the CDR3 is TGTGCCAGCAGTTACTCAAGGGGAGATACGCAGTATTTT.

The chain couples TRBV6-5 to TRBJ1-5, with D uncertain. Germline CDR1 reads MNHEY; CDR2 reads SVGAGI. The CDR3 covers 15 residues. V was clipped by 4 bases and J by 3 bases, with 13 bases between them. CDR3 region: CASSSLRVDNQPQHF. The CDR3 DNA reads TGTGCCAGCAGTTCTTTGAGGGTAGACAATCAGCCCCAGCATTTT.

This clone occurred once. The chain couples TRBV30 to TRBJ1-1; the match to TRBD1 covers 7 bases. Unmatched junction bases numbered 11, after V lost 5 bases and J lost 11 bases. Germline V gene data show CDR1 as GTSNPN and CDR2 as SVGIG (reference sequence). The length of the CDR3 is 12 residues. CDR3 protein: CAWSGAGGFAFF. The DNA for the CDR3 is TGTGCCTGGTCCGGGGCAGGGGGTTTCGCTTTCTTT.

The chain joins TRBV15 to TRBJ1-1; weak D call: TRBD1 (5 bases). Germline V gene data show CDR1 as LNHNV and CDR2 as YYDKDF (reference sequence). The ends were cut back, 2 bases at V and 1 base at J, with 11 bases in the middle. This CDR3 comprises 15 residues. This CDR3 is CATSRSLGQNTEAFF. CDR3 nucleotides: TGTGCCACCAGCAGATCTCTGGGGCAGAACACTGAAGCTTTCTTT. The full variable domain, its missing parts supplied by reference TRBV15 and TRBJ1-1, is DAMVIQNPRYQVTQFGKPVTLSCSQTLNHNVMYWYQQKSSQAPKLLFHYYDKDFNNEADTPDNFQSRRPNTSFCFLDIRSPGLGDTAMYLCATSRSLGQNTEAFFGQGTRLTVV.

Note on this clone: One end of the junction varies from germline; a read error may be responsible. Other nucleotide sequences from this sample produce the same CDR3. The V call is TRBV7-7, the J call TRBJ2-5, with 13 bases that match TRBD2. Germline CDR1 is SSHAT and CDR2 is FNYEAQ (reference sequence). The CDR3 sequence is 17 residues long. The CDR3 DNA reads TGTGCTAGCAGCCGGACTAGCGGGGGCCCTATTCAAGAGACCCAGTACTTC. Its protein product is CASSRTSGGPIQETQYF. Supplemented by reference TRBV7-7 and TRBJ2-5, the full variable domain reads GAGVSQSPRYKVTKRGQDVTLRCDPISSHATLYWYQQALGQGPEFLTYFNYEAQPDKSGLPSDRFSAERPEGSISTLTIQRTEQRDSAMYRCASSRTSGGPIQETQYFGPGTRLLVL.

A single count supports this clone. This chain links TRBV6-2 or TRBV6-3 with TRBJ2-1; 8 nucleotides align to TRBD2. The CDR3 is 15 residues long. CDR1 is MNHEY, CDR2 SVGEGT, per germline. Trimming removed 1 base from V and 7 bases from J; junction bases left unmatched: 6. For the CDR3, the DNA is TGTGCCAGCAGTTACTACGGGGGGGCCTGGAATGAGCAGTTCTTC. As protein: CASSYYGGAWNEQFF.

This clone was seen ten or more times. This chain links TRBV4-2 with TRBJ1-6, with D perhaps TRBD1 (5 bases). The CDR3 has 15 residues. CDR1 LGHNA and CDR2 YNFKEQ come from the germline V gene. Trimming cost V 1 base and J 7 bases, with 11 bases left between them. The CDR3 DNA is TGTGCCAGCAGCCAAGCGGACCGGGGGAATTCACCCCTCCACTTT. Translated, it gives CASSQADRGNSPLHF.

This clone was observed a single time. CDR3 coding DNA: TGTGCCAGCTCGGGGGACACCAACACTGAAGCTTTCTTT. The encoded protein is CASSGDTNTEAFF. The chain recombines TRBV18 with TRBJ1-1; possible D gene TRBD1, 6 bases. The germline V gene has CDR1 KGHSH and CDR2 LQKENI. V was cut by 6 bases and J by 2 bases, with 10 bases left in between. The CDR3 spans 13 residues. Combining the CDR3 with reference TRBV18 and TRBJ1-1 gives the whole variable domain NAGVMQNPRHLVRRRGQEARLRCSPMKGHSHVYWYRQLPEEGLKFMVYLQKENIIDESGMPKERFSAEFPKEGPSILRIQQVVRGDSAAYFCASSGDTNTEAFFGQGTRLTVV.

This clone showed up just a few times. The V gene is TRBV4-2, the J gene TRBJ2-6, with 9 bases fitting TRBD1. In germline, CDR1 is LGHNA, CDR2 YNFKEQ. The CDR3 totals 17 residues. With V trimmed by 7 bases and J by 3 bases, 10 bases remained unmatched. Written as DNA, the CDR3 is TGTGCCAGCACCATGGGACAGGGCCGATATGGGGCCAACGTCCTGACTTTC. Translated, it gives CASTMGQGRYGANVLTF.

The chain carries TRBV25-1 and TRBJ1-1, with D uncertain. The CDR3 is made up of 16 amino acids. In germline, CDR1 is MGHDK, CDR2 SYGVNS. V was pared by 1 base and J by 0 bases, with 12 bases between. CDR3 in amino acids: CASSESARTVNTEAFF. CDR3 sequence (DNA): TGTGCCAGCAGTGAATCCGCCCGTACGGTGAACACTGAAGCTTTCTTT.

The chain carries TRBV6-2 or TRBV6-3 and TRBJ1-3; perhaps TRBD1 as D (6 bases). Trimming removed 3 bases at V and 0 bases at J, with 15 bases between. Germline CDR1 is MNHEY and CDR2 is SVGEGT. CDR3 length: 17 amino acids. CDR3 nucleotide sequence: TGTGCCAGCAGTTATAGGACAGCGTCTAGCTCTGGAAACACCATATATTTT. Its protein is CASSYRTASSSGNTIYF.

The rearrangement links TRBV19 to TRBJ2-1; 14 bases fit TRBD2. The germline CDR1 and CDR2 sequences are LNHDA and SQIVND (reference sequence). V gave up 5 bases and J gave up 2 bases; unmatched junction bases: 5. The CDR3 covers 17 residues. The CDR3, as DNA: TGTGCCAGTAGTCGGACTAGCGGGAGGTCGGCCTACAATGAGCAGTTCTTC. Amino acids: CASSRTSGRSAYNEQFF.

This chain links TRBV9 with TRBJ2-3; D is uncertain. Per germline, CDR1 SGDLS and CDR2 YYNGEE. V gave up 0 bases and J gave up 9 bases, with 5 bases separating them. This CDR3 comprises 11 residues. The CDR3 sequence is CASSVDRTQYF. For the CDR3, the DNA is TGTGCCAGCAGCGTAGATCGGACGCAGTATTTT. The variable domain in full, with the rest retrieved from reference TRBV9 and TRBJ2-3, is DSGVTQTPKHLITATGQRVTLRCSPRSGDLSVYWYQQSLDQGLQFLIQYYNGEERAKGNILERFSAQQFPDLHSELNLSSLELGDSALYFCASSVDRTQYFGPGTRLTVL.

Of note for this clone: One end of the junction varies from germline; a read error may be responsible. This sample includes further DNA sequences coding for the same CDR3. The genes are TRBV19 and TRBJ1-4; D uncertain. This CDR3 spans 14 amino acids. Germline V lookup: CDR1 LNHDA, CDR2 SQIVND (reference sequence). This chain's CDR3 is CASSISATNEKLFF. CDR3 sequence (DNA): TGTGCCAGTAGTATTTCGGCAACTAATGAAAAACTATTTTTT. The variable domain in full, with the rest retrieved from reference TRBV19 and TRBJ1-4, is DGGITQSPKYLFRKEGQNVTLSCEQNLNHDAMYWYRQDPGQGLRLIYYSQIVNDFQKGDIAEGYSVSREKKESFPLTVTSAQKNPTAFYLCASSISATNEKLFFGSGTQLSVL.

The V and J genes are TRBV11-2 and TRBJ1-6; perhaps TRBD1 as D (5 bases). Germline CDR1 reads SGHAT; CDR2 reads FQNNGV. Trimming removed 11 bases at V and 6 bases at J, with 11 bases between. This CDR3 comprises 12 residues. CDR3 in amino acids: CAVIGGNSPLHF. The CDR3 nucleotides read TGTGCCGTGATCGGGGGTAATTCACCCCTCCACTTT.

On this clone: This specimen includes other DNA sequences encoding the same CDR3. The V and J genes are TRBV20-1 and TRBJ2-1, with 8 bases fitting TRBD2. V trimming: 3 bases; J trimming: 2 bases; junction bases outside the gene matches: 9. The CDR3 contains 16 residues. Germline assignment: CDR1 DFQATT and CDR2 SNEGSKA (reference sequence). In nucleotides, the CDR3 is TGCAGTGCTAGTCGATTAGCGGGACTCACCTACAATGAGCAGTTCTTC. Residues: CSASRLAGLTYNEQFF.

V is TRBV21-1 and J is TRBJ2-7; the listed D gene, TRBD2, was not tested against the DNA. TRBV21-1 is reported as a pseudogene. This CDR3 is 12 amino acids long. The CDR3 coding sequence is TGTGCCAGCAGCAAACCGGGGGGGGAGCAGTACGTC. Protein product: CASSKPGGEQYV.

The chain uses TRBV30 and TRBJ1-5; 9 nucleotides agree with TRBD1. Germline loops: CDR1 GTSNPN, CDR2 SVGIG (reference sequence). The length of the CDR3 is 12 residues. V was pared by 7 bases and J by 6 bases, with 4 bases of the junction left unmatched. CDR3 bases: TGTGCCTTTGACAGGGGGTTTCAGCCCCAGCATTTT. Its protein is CAFDRGFQPQHF.

The chain has TRBV7-9 and TRBJ2-7; D remains unclear. The germline CDR1 and CDR2 sequences are SEHNR and FQNEAQ (reference sequence). The ends were cut back, 1 base at V and 0 bases at J, with 10 bases in the middle. The CDR3 extends over 15 amino acids. Here the CDR3 DNA reads TGTGCCAGCAGCTTAGGTGGCATCACCTCCTACGAGCAGTACTTC. It codes for CASSLGGITSYEQYF.

A single count supports this clone. J is TRBJ2-4 and V is TRBV6-5, with 9 positions matching TRBD1. The V segment lost 7 bases and the J segment 6 bases; nucleotides outside the gene matches: 4. In germline, CDR1 is MNHEY, CDR2 SVGAGI. The CDR3 sequence is 13 residues long. CDR3 sequence (DNA): TGTGCCAGCAAAACAGGGGGCGGAAACATTCAGTACTTC. It is translated as CASKTGGGNIQYF.